This TCR beta chain was sequenced in a study of CD8+CD57+ T cells in acquired aplastic anemia. Genomic DNA, serving as template, underwent TCR beta VDJ and CDR3 profiling. TCRdb passed the reads through MiXCR, listing each CDR3 protein once. This sample carries 250,000 to 300,000 distinct CDR3 sequences, around 60% of them seen once, and the ten largest clones take approximately 8.2%. This CDR3 has 15 residues. Germline-derived CDR1 and CDR2 are SGDLS and YYNGEE. Trimming cost V 5 bases and J 5 bases; bases outside gene matches: 10. In its sample, this clonotype was seen once. V gene TRBV9 combines with J gene TRBJ2-3, with 8 bases identical to TRBD2. This clonotype was sampled from a human donor with severe aplastic anemia or a healthy control (not recorded which). Sequencing was carried out using sorted CD4+, CD8+, or CD8+CD57+ T cells (not recorded which) from PBMCs. CDR3 sequence (DNA): TGTGCCAGCAGGAGGACTAGCCTTGAGGGAGATACGCAGTATTTT. Its protein is CASRRTSLEGDTQYF.